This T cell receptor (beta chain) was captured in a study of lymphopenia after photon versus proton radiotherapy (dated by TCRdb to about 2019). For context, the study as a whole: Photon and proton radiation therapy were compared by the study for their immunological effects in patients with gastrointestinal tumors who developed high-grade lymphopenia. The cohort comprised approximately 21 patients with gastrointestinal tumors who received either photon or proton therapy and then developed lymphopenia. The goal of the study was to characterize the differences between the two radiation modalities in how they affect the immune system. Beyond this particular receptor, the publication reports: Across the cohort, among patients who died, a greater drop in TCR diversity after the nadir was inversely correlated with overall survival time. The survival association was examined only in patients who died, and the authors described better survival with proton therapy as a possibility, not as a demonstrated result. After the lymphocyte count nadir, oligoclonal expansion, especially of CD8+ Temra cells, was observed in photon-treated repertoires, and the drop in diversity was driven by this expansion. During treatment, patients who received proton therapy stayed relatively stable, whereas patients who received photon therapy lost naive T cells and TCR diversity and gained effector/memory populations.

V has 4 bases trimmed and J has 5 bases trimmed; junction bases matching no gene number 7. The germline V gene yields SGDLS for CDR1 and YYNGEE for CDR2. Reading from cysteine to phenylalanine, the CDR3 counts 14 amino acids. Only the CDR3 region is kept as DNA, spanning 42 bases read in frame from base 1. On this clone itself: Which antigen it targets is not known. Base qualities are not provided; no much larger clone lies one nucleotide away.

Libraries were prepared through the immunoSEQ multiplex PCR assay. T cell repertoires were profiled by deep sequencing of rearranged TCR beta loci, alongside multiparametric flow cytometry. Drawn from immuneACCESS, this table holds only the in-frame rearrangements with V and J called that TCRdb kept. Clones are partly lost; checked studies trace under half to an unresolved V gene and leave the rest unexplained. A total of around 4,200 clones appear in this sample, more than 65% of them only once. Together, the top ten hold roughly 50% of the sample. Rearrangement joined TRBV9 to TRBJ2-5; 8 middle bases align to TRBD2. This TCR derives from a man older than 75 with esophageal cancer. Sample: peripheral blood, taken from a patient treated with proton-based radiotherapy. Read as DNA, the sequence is TGTGCCAGCAGCTACCCGGGGGGGCCGGAGACCCAGTACTTC. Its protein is CASSYPGGPETQYF.